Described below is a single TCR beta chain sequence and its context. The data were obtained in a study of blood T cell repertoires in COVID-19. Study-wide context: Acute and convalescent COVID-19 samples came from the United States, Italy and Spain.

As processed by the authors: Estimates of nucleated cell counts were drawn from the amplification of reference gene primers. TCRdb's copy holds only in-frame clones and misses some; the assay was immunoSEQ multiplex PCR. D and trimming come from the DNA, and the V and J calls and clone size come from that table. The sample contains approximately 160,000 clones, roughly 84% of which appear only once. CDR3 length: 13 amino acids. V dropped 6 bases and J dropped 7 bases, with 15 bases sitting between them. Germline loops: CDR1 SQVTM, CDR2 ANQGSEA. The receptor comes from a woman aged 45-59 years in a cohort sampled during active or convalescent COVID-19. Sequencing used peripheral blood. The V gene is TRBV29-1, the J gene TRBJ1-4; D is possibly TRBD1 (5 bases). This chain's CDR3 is CSVPQGLSEKLFF. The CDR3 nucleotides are TGCAGCGTCCCTCAGGGTTTAAGTGAAAAACTGTTTTTT. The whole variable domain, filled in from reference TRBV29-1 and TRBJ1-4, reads SAVISQKPSRDICQRGTSLTIQCQVDSQVTMMFWYRQQPGQSLTLIATANQGSEATYESGFVIDKFPISRPNLTFSTLTVSNMSPEDSSIYLCSVPQGLSEKLFFGSGTQLSVL.